These 2 T cell receptor beta chains were sequenced from one sample in a study of T cells in Graves' hyperthyroidism and ophthalmopathy (dated by TCRdb to about 2019). The library was obtained by multiplex PCR. Reads for this sample came from an Illumina HiSeq 2000. The TCR beta CDR3 regions were amplified from RNA transcripts. The TCR CDR3 was subjected to a first round of RT-PCR using the HTBI primer set and the Qiagen OneStep RT-PCR kit. TCRdb trimmed public reads at Q25 via fastp, called clones via MiXCR and kept in-frame beta chains. Rows matching on CDR3 protein sequence are summarized as one entry with the most common DNA and genes. Counted in this sample were approximately 600,000 distinct CDR3 sequences; 14% to 15% of them appeared once. The ten largest account for around 4.1% of the sample. The sequenced sample consisted of blood. These receptor sequences come from a woman aged 40 to 50 with Graves' ophthalmopathy.

Ten or more counts support this clonotype. This chain uses TRBV6-2 or TRBV6-3 with TRBJ2-2, with 7 nucleotides matching TRBD2. CDR1 and CDR2 from the germline V gene are MNHEY and SVGEGT. V gave up 6 bases and J gave up 3 bases; unmatched junction bases: 7. The CDR3 is 15 residues long. The CDR3 region is CASSKSGTDTGELFF. The CDR3 nucleotides are TGTGCCAGCAGCAAAAGCGGGACCGACACCGGGGAGCTGTTTTTT.

The sample holds many counts of this clonotype. The chain links TRBV11-1 to TRBJ1-1; D possibly corresponds to TRBD1 (5 bases). Germline V lookup: CDR1 SGHAT, CDR2 FQDESV (reference sequence). The CDR3 is 13 residues long. V gave up 5 bases and J gave up 4 bases, with 11 bases separating them. CDR3 sequence reads: CASSLGPLTEAFF. CDR3 DNA: TGTGCCAGCAGCCTGGGACCCCTCACTGAAGCTTTCTTT.